These T cell receptor beta chains were read from a single sample in a study of T-cell reconstitution after alpha-beta-depleted transplantation in children. Using its own MiXCR run on the PCR reads, TCRdb lists one record per CDR3 protein. The sample lists under 250,000 distinct CDR3 sequences; about 6.6% were seen once. Sequencing was performed on PBMCs, taken before TCRalphabeta/CD19-depleted stem cell transplant. All receptors derive from a boy aged 2 to 9 with acute lymphoblastic leukemia, due to receive a stem cell transplant. Each CDR3 is given with its conserved first and last residue. The order of the fields is D gene, clone size, J gene, V gene, CDR3 DNA, CDR3 protein. The D gene is left open where the match is weak. Clone size is stated in some rows and not others, as once, few, many or a class when expanded.

d_gene: NA; abundance: NA; j_gene: TRBJ2-7; v_gene: TRBV28; CDR3nt: TGTGCCAGCAGTCGGACCAACTACTACGAGCAGTACTTC; CDR3aa: CASSRTNYYEQYF
d_gene: NA; abundance: many; j_gene: TRBJ2-7; v_gene: TRBV29-1; CDR3nt: TGCAGCGTTGGGCTGACGGCCAGCGAGCAGTACTTC; CDR3aa: CSVGLTASEQYF
d_gene: TRBD1; abundance: many; j_gene: TRBJ2-2; v_gene: TRBV28; CDR3nt: TGTGCCAGCAGCCCCTGGGGGACAGGGGGAAGCACCGGGGAGCTGTTTTTT; CDR3aa: CASSPWGTGGSTGELFF
d_gene: TRBD1; abundance: NA; j_gene: TRBJ2-5; v_gene: TRBV11-2; CDR3nt: TGTGCCAGCAGCCGTTTGACAGGGTCAGAGACCCAGTACTTC; CDR3aa: CASSRLTGSETQYF
d_gene: TRBD1; abundance: many; j_gene: TRBJ2-7; v_gene: TRBV5-6; CDR3nt: TGTGCCAGCAGCCTCGGACAGGTTACCTACGAGCAGTACTTC; CDR3aa: CASSLGQVTYEQYF
d_gene: NA; abundance: many; j_gene: TRBJ2-3; v_gene: TRBV20-1; CDR3nt: TGCAGTGTGACGGGGAGCACAGATACGCAGTATTTT; CDR3aa: CSVTGSTDTQYF
d_gene: TRBD2; abundance: many; j_gene: TRBJ2-1; v_gene: TRBV29-1; CDR3nt: TGCAGCGTTGGGGGAAGGACTAGCGGATACAATGAGCAGTTCTTC; CDR3aa: CSVGGRTSGYNEQFF
d_gene: NA; abundance: few; j_gene: TRBJ1-2; v_gene: TRBV4-3; CDR3nt: TGCGCCAGCAGCCAAGAGGGGGGGCTTGGAGGCTACACCTTC; CDR3aa: CASSQEGGLGGYTF
d_gene: NA; abundance: many; j_gene: TRBJ2-2; v_gene: TRBV4-3; CDR3nt: TGCGCCAGCAGCCACATACAAGAAACCGGGGAGCTGTTTTTT; CDR3aa: CASSHIQETGELFF
d_gene: NA; abundance: NA; j_gene: TRBJ1-5; v_gene: TRBV12-3/TRBV12-4; CDR3nt: TGTGCCAGCAAACAGGGTGGCAATCAGCCCCAGCATTTT; CDR3aa: CASKQGGNQPQHF
d_gene: NA; abundance: many; j_gene: TRBJ2-6; v_gene: TRBV7-9; CDR3nt: TGTGCCAGCAGCGCTAGTCCTTCTGGGGCCAACGTCCTGACTTTC; CDR3aa: CASSASPSGANVLTF
d_gene: NA; abundance: NA; j_gene: TRBJ2-7; v_gene: TRBV6-2/TRBV6-3; CDR3nt: TGTGCCAGCAGTTACGTCGCCGATTGGACCTACGAGCAGTACTTC; CDR3aa: CASSYVADWTYEQYF
d_gene: TRBD2; abundance: few; j_gene: TRBJ2-1; v_gene: TRBV7-8; CDR3nt: TGTGCCAGCAGGCCGCTAGCGGGAGATAGGTATGAGCAGTTCTTC; CDR3aa: CASRPLAGDRYEQFF
d_gene: NA; abundance: few; j_gene: TRBJ2-2; v_gene: TRBV12-3/TRBV12-4; CDR3nt: TGTGCCAGCAGTTTGGGGGACGCGAACACCGGGGAGCTGTTTTTT; CDR3aa: CASSLGDANTGELFF
d_gene: TRBD1; abundance: many; j_gene: TRBJ1-1; v_gene: TRBV28; CDR3nt: TGTGCCAGCAGTTTGGGGACAGCTAAAGAAGCTTTCTTT; CDR3aa: CASSLGTAKEAFF
d_gene: NA; abundance: few; j_gene: TRBJ2-2; v_gene: TRBV5-1; CDR3nt: TGCGCCAGCAGCTTGAGTTTGGGCGGAGCGAACACCGGGGAGCTGTTTTTT; CDR3aa: CASSLSLGGANTGELFF
d_gene: TRBD1; abundance: many; j_gene: TRBJ2-5; v_gene: TRBV9; CDR3nt: TGTGCCAGCAGCCCGAACCCTACAGGGGCTCAAGAGACCCAGTACTTC; CDR3aa: CASSPNPTGAQETQYF
d_gene: NA; abundance: many; j_gene: TRBJ1-3; v_gene: TRBV12-3/TRBV12-4; CDR3nt: TGTGCCAGCAACCCGAGCTCTGGAAACACCATATATTTT; CDR3aa: CASNPSSGNTIYF
d_gene: NA; abundance: many; j_gene: TRBJ2-1; v_gene: TRBV7-2; CDR3nt: TGTGCCAGCAGCTCACCTATTAGCCTCGAGCAGTTCTTC; CDR3aa: CASSSPISLEQFF
d_gene: TRBD1; abundance: many; j_gene: TRBJ2-5; v_gene: TRBV20-1; CDR3nt: TGCAGTGCTAGAGACCATTCGGACAGGGCACAAGAGACCCAGTACTTC; CDR3aa: CSARDHSDRAQETQYF
d_gene: TRBD1; abundance: NA; j_gene: TRBJ1-6; v_gene: TRBV7-8; CDR3nt: TGTGCCAGCAGCTCGACGGGACAGGGGGCTTCACCCCTCCACTTT; CDR3aa: CASSSTGQGASPLHF
d_gene: TRBD2; abundance: NA; j_gene: TRBJ2-7; v_gene: TRBV30; CDR3nt: TGTGCCTGGAGTTGGACTAGCGGTATACCCTACGAGCAGTACTTC; CDR3aa: CAWSWTSGIPYEQYF
d_gene: NA; abundance: few; j_gene: TRBJ1-4; v_gene: TRBV20-1; CDR3nt: TGCAGTGCTAGAAACGGGCGTTTGCCGGAAAAACTGTTTTTT; CDR3aa: CSARNGRLPEKLFF
d_gene: TRBD2; abundance: many; j_gene: TRBJ2-5; v_gene: TRBV7-9; CDR3nt: TGTGCCAGCAGGCGGACTAGCGCCGAGACCCAGTACTTC; CDR3aa: CASRRTSAETQYF
d_gene: NA; abundance: NA; j_gene: TRBJ2-7; v_gene: TRBV28; CDR3nt: TGTGCCAGCAACATTGGGGGGTACGAGCAGTACTTC; CDR3aa: CASNIGGYEQYF
d_gene: NA; abundance: many; j_gene: TRBJ2-1; v_gene: TRBV28; CDR3nt: TGTGCCAGCAGCTTGGACCTGACGGGGGCCTACAATGAGCAGTTCTTC; CDR3aa: CASSLDLTGAYNEQFF
d_gene: NA; abundance: many; j_gene: TRBJ2-2; v_gene: TRBV7-2; CDR3nt: TGTGCCAGCAGGCCGTATACCCAGTTTGGAACCGGGGAGCTGTTTTTT; CDR3aa: CASRPYTQFGTGELFF
d_gene: NA; abundance: few; j_gene: TRBJ2-1; v_gene: TRBV12-5; CDR3nt: TGTGCTAGTGGTTTAGGTTCATTCCCGAATGAGCAGTTCTTC; CDR3aa: CASGLGSFPNEQFF
d_gene: TRBD2; abundance: few; j_gene: TRBJ2-5; v_gene: TRBV6-5; CDR3nt: TGTGCCAGCAGTTACGGAGCGGGGGGCGATATTGGGGAGACCCAGTACTTC; CDR3aa: CASSYGAGGDIGETQYF
d_gene: TRBD2; abundance: few; j_gene: TRBJ2-3; v_gene: TRBV4-3; CDR3nt: TGCGCCAGCAGCCAAGATCCCCCGGGGGGAGCAGGGTTCACAGATACGCAGTATTTT; CDR3aa: CASSQDPPGGAGFTDTQYF
d_gene: TRBD1; abundance: few; j_gene: TRBJ1-2; v_gene: TRBV29-1; CDR3nt: TGCAGCGTCCATGACAGGGGGTGGAACGGCTACACCTTC; CDR3aa: CSVHDRGWNGYTF
d_gene: NA; abundance: NA; j_gene: TRBJ1-1; v_gene: TRBV27; CDR3nt: TGTGCCAGCAAACCCGGGGGGGGCAACACTGAAGCTTTCTTT; CDR3aa: CASKPGGGNTEAFF
d_gene: TRBD2; abundance: many; j_gene: TRBJ2-1; v_gene: TRBV20-1; CDR3nt: TGCAGTGCTATAGTCCCTAGCGGGATTGTTAGTCTCGATGAGCAGTTCTTC; CDR3aa: CSAIVPSGIVSLDEQFF
d_gene: TRBD1; abundance: many; j_gene: TRBJ2-3; v_gene: TRBV24-1; CDR3nt: TGTGCCACCAGTGGGGGACAGGGGGCGGCCTGGACAGATACGCAGTATTTT; CDR3aa: CATSGGQGAAWTDTQYF
d_gene: TRBD1; abundance: NA; j_gene: TRBJ1-2; v_gene: TRBV7-2; CDR3nt: TGTGCCAGCAGCGCCCGACAGGGTCGCGGCTACACCTTC; CDR3aa: CASSARQGRGYTF
d_gene: TRBD1; abundance: few; j_gene: TRBJ1-5; v_gene: TRBV10-3; CDR3nt: TGTGCCATCAGGGCGGACAGGGGAAGCAATCAGCCCCAGCATTTT; CDR3aa: CAIRADRGSNQPQHF
d_gene: NA; abundance: many; j_gene: TRBJ2-2; v_gene: TRBV20-1; CDR3nt: TGCAGTGCACACTCCCCCACCGGGGAGCTGTTTTTT; CDR3aa: CSAHSPTGELFF
d_gene: NA; abundance: many; j_gene: TRBJ2-1; v_gene: TRBV7-9; CDR3nt: TGTGCCAGCAGCTCCCGGGACTGGGGGGACTCTGAGCAGTTCTTC; CDR3aa: CASSSRDWGDSEQFF
d_gene: TRBD2; abundance: few; j_gene: TRBJ2-1; v_gene: TRBV29-1; CDR3nt: TGCAGCGTTAACAGCGGGGGAAATGAGCAGTTCTTC; CDR3aa: CSVNSGGNEQFF
d_gene: TRBD1; abundance: many; j_gene: TRBJ2-6; v_gene: TRBV12-3/TRBV12-4; CDR3nt: TGTGCCAGCAGTTTCACAGGGGGCTCTGGGGCCAACGTCCTGACTTTC; CDR3aa: CASSFTGGSGANVLTF
d_gene: NA; abundance: NA; j_gene: TRBJ2-7; v_gene: TRBV28; CDR3nt: TGTGCCAGTGAGAAGCGGCTTATCTCCTACGAGCAGTACTTC; CDR3aa: CASEKRLISYEQYF
d_gene: TRBD2; abundance: many; j_gene: TRBJ2-1; v_gene: TRBV10-3; CDR3nt: TGTGCCATCAGTGAGTTGCAGGGTCTAGCGGGAGTCAATGAGCAGTTCTTC; CDR3aa: CAISELQGLAGVNEQFF
d_gene: NA; abundance: many; j_gene: TRBJ1-6; v_gene: TRBV27; CDR3nt: TGTGCCAGCAGTTTTATGGCAGTGGCACATAATTCACCCCTCCACTTT; CDR3aa: CASSFMAVAHNSPLHF
d_gene: NA; abundance: NA; j_gene: TRBJ2-7; v_gene: TRBV11-1; CDR3nt: TGTGCCAGCAGCCCGCCTGACAGGTTCTCCTACGAGCAGTACTTC; CDR3aa: CASSPPDRFSYEQYF
d_gene: NA; abundance: NA; j_gene: TRBJ1-2; v_gene: TRBV7-2; CDR3nt: TGTGCCAGCAGCCAAAGACAGTCGGATGGGAACTATGGCTACACCTTC; CDR3aa: CASSQRQSDGNYGYTF
d_gene: NA; abundance: many; j_gene: TRBJ2-7; v_gene: TRBV7-8; CDR3nt: TGTGCCAGCAGCTTAACCCTCGGCCCCCTTCGAGAGCAGTACTTC; CDR3aa: CASSLTLGPLREQYF
d_gene: NA; abundance: NA; j_gene: TRBJ2-3; v_gene: TRBV10-2; CDR3nt: TGCGCCAGCAGTGAGTTTGGGCTGAGCACAGATACGCAGTATTTT; CDR3aa: CASSEFGLSTDTQYF
d_gene: TRBD2; abundance: many; j_gene: TRBJ2-3; v_gene: TRBV12-3/TRBV12-4; CDR3nt: TGTGCCAGCAGTTTGACTAGCGGCCTCACAGATACGCAGTATTTT; CDR3aa: CASSLTSGLTDTQYF
d_gene: NA; abundance: many; j_gene: TRBJ1-1; v_gene: TRBV11-2; CDR3nt: TGTGCCAGCACCACCGGGCGACGGAACACTGAAGCTTTCTTT; CDR3aa: CASTTGRRNTEAFF
d_gene: NA; abundance: NA; j_gene: TRBJ2-7; v_gene: TRBV4-3; CDR3nt: TGCGCCAGCAGCCAAGATCAGCTAGGTTCCTACGAGCAGTACTTC; CDR3aa: CASSQDQLGSYEQYF
d_gene: NA; abundance: many; j_gene: TRBJ2-1; v_gene: TRBV12-3/TRBV12-4; CDR3nt: TGTGCCAGCAGTTTAGTACTCAGGGACCGTGAGCAGTTCTTC; CDR3aa: CASSLVLRDREQFF
d_gene: NA; abundance: many; j_gene: TRBJ2-7; v_gene: TRBV13; CDR3nt: TGTGCCAGCAGCTTAGGCCGGGGGCACTACGAGCAGTACTTC; CDR3aa: CASSLGRGHYEQYF
d_gene: NA; abundance: NA; j_gene: TRBJ1-2; v_gene: TRBV28; CDR3nt: TGTGCCAGCAGTTTCCCCGCCCAGGCCAGAATTTATGGCTACACCTTC; CDR3aa: CASSFPAQARIYGYTF